These 14 T cell receptor beta chains came from one sample sequenced in a study of CD8 T cell repertoires and HIV-1 epitope variants. Clones were sequenced by immunoSEQ multiplex PCR, and TCRdb holds only the in-frame ones, with some missing. The table has tens of thousands of clones, 60% to 80% seen once. The specimen was uncultured baseline CD8+ T cells from peripheral blood mononuclear cells (PBMCs). Receptors were obtained from a male donor with HIV.

The rearrangement joins TRBV7-3 to TRBJ1-5; tentative D call: TRBD1 (5 bases). The germline gives CDR1 SGHTA, CDR2 FQGTGA. The CDR3 is 14 residues long. Trimming removed 6 bases from V and 4 bases from J, with 13 bases in between. The CDR3: CASSPGGGNQPQHF. CDR3 DNA sequence: TGTGCCAGCAGTCCCGGGGGAGGGAATCAGCCCCAGCATTTT.

The V call is TRBV19, the J call TRBJ2-1; TRBD2 aligns across 8 bases. V was clipped by 5 bases and J by 7 bases; unmatched bases: 10. The CDR3 covers 15 residues. Germline lookup yields CDR1 LNHDA and CDR2 SQIVND (reference sequence). CDR3 bases: TGTGCCAGTAGTCCAACCGGGACTAGAAGAAATGAGCAGTTCTTC. Its translation: CASSPTGTRRNEQFF.

The chain couples TRBV30 to TRBJ1-1; 7 positions agree with TRBD1. The CDR3 loop spans 13 amino acids. Losses at the gene ends were 7 bases for V and 8 bases for J; bases not matched to a gene: 13. The V gene's germline CDR1 is GTSNPN and CDR2 SVGIG (reference sequence). CDR3: CASAEPQGEEAFF. Written as DNA, the CDR3 is TGTGCCTCGGCGGAACCCCAGGGGGAAGAAGCTTTCTTT. Looking up the rest from reference TRBV30 and TRBJ1-1 gives the full variable domain: SQTIHQWPATLVQPVGSPLSLECTVEGTSNPNLYWYRQAAGRGLQLLFYSVGIGQISSEVPQNLSASRPQDRQFILSSKKLLLSDSGFYLCASAEPQGEEAFFGQGTRLTVV.

CDR3 coding DNA: TGTGCCAGCAGTGAAAATTTCCCATTCGGAGGCAATGAGCAGTTCTTC. Encoded protein: CASSENFPFGGNEQFF. The chain has TRBV2 and TRBJ2-1, with D possibly being TRBD2 (5 bases). The ends were cut back, 2 bases at V and 6 bases at J, with 17 bases in the middle. This CDR3 contains 16 residues. Germline loops: CDR1 SNHLY, CDR2 FYNNEI.

This clone has only a few counts. The chain links TRBV7-9 to TRBJ2-7; D ambiguous. The CDR3 is 12 residues long. The germline V gene encodes CDR1 SEHNR and CDR2 FQNEAQ (reference sequence). V was cut by 3 bases and J by 6 bases, with 9 bases left in between. The CDR3 DNA reads TGTGCCAGCAGCTTGGTCGGTGTCGAGCAGTACTTC. Translation: CASSLVGVEQYF.

The rearrangement joins TRBV7-2 to TRBJ1-1; D gene unclear. CDR1 is SGHTA and CDR2 is FQGNSA in the germline V gene. V gave up 3 bases and J gave up 2 bases, with 13 bases separating them. The CDR3 consists of 15 residues. The CDR3 loop is CASSLDRGYNTEAFF. DNA of the CDR3: TGTGCCAGCAGCTTGGACCGGGGATATAACACTGAAGCTTTCTTT.

The V call is TRBV7-8, the J call TRBJ2-1; 14 nucleotides agree with TRBD2. The trim removed 3 bases at V and 8 bases at J, leaving 3 bases unmatched. This CDR3 region has 15 residues. The germline CDR1 and CDR2 sequences are SGHVS and FQNEAQ. For the CDR3, the DNA is TGTGCCAGCAGCTTGGGACTAGCGGGAGCCCATGAGCAGTTCTTC. Translated: CASSLGLAGAHEQFF.

This chain links TRBV5-6 with TRBJ2-3, with TRBD1 identical over 8 bases. V gave up 4 bases and J gave up 5 bases; unmatched junction bases: 6. The CDR3 sequence is 14 residues long. Germline values: CDR1 SGHDT, CDR2 YYEEEE. The CDR3 DNA follows: TGTGCCAGCAGCCTGGACAGGGAAGGAGATACGCAGTATTTT. This sequence encodes CASSLDREGDTQYF.

V is TRBV11-3 and J is TRBJ2-3, with D unresolved. The CDR3 totals 13 residues. The germline gives CDR1 SGHNT, CDR2 YENEEA. V was pared by 5 bases and J by 5 bases, with 11 bases between. For the CDR3, the DNA is TGTGCCAGCAGCCTCCGGCCGCAAGATACGCAGTATTTT. Amino acids: CASSLRPQDTQYF.

This clone has just a few counts. The J gene is TRBJ1-1, the V gene TRBV28; no clear D gene. CDR3 length equals 11 residues. Trimming removed 2 bases from V and 8 bases from J, with 6 bases in between. Germline loops: CDR1 MDHEN, CDR2 SYDVKM. The CDR3 nucleotides read TGTGCCAGCAGTTTAAGGCGAGAAGCTTTCTTT. It codes for CASSLRREAFF.

The V and J genes are TRBV2 and TRBJ2-6; D is uncertain. V shed 4 bases and J shed 0 bases, with 7 bases lying between them. This CDR3 contains 15 residues. Germline V gene lookup returns CDR1 SNHLY and CDR2 FYNNEI. The CDR3 DNA reads as TGTGCCAGCAGTGGGGGTACCTCTGGGGCCAACGTCCTGACTTTC. As protein: CASSGGTSGANVLTF.

The rearrangement links TRBV4-1 to TRBJ1-5, with TRBD1 matching over 7 bases. Trimming took 3 bases from V and 5 from J; bases not matched to a gene: 10. CDR1 is MGHRA, CDR2 YSYEKL, per germline. This CDR3 spans 16 amino acids. The CDR3 spells CASSHVGGGAYQPQHF. Here the CDR3 DNA reads TGCGCCAGCAGCCACGTGGGAGGGGGCGCCTATCAGCCCCAGCATTTT.

The chain carries TRBV27 and TRBJ2-7; D remains ambiguous. The CDR3 extends over 12 amino acids. V was trimmed by 2 bases and J by 12 bases, leaving 14 bases between them. Per germline, CDR1 MNHEY and CDR2 SMNVEV (reference sequence). DNA for the CDR3: TGTGCCAGCAGTTTAATTAATGGGGATCGGTACTTC. Protein product: CASSLINGDRYF.

This chain joins TRBV10-2 and TRBJ1-1; TRBD1 might be the D (5 bases). CDR3 length equals 14 residues. Germline CDR1 is WSHSY and CDR2 is SAAADI. V was trimmed by 5 bases and J by 1 base, leaving 11 bases between them. The CDR3 loop reads CASSTGQANTEAFF. The CDR3 bases are TGCGCCAGCAGTACTGGACAAGCGAACACTGAAGCTTTCTTT.